These T cell receptor beta chains were read from a single sample in a study of response to subunit inactivated influenza vaccine. MiXCR, run by TCRdb on the RT-PCR reads, gives a single entry per CDR3 protein. The repertoire holds about 780,000 distinct CDR3 sequences, with approximately 17% as singletons. The source material was PBMCs from blood, sampled roughly 5 days after vaccination. These receptors were collected from a man aged 50-60 years who received an inactivated influenza vaccine. CDR3s include the opening cysteine and the closing phenylalanine or tryptophan. Each record gives: J gene, V gene, CDR3 protein.

J: TRBJ2-4; V: TRBV15; CDR3: CATSPGGHRAKNIQYF
J: TRBJ2-3; V: TRBV6-1; CDR3: CASSARPGTDTQYF
J: TRBJ2-3; V: TRBV29-1; CDR3: CSVEGGADTQYF
J: TRBJ1-2; V: TRBV4-2; CDR3: CASSHPLGTHGYTF
J: TRBJ2-7; V: TRBV18; CDR3: CASSPARDYEQYF
J: TRBJ1-4; V: TRBV10-3; CDR3: CAIKPDGGANEKLFF
J: TRBJ2-1; V: TRBV4-1; CDR3: CASSQLSPYNEQFF
J: TRBJ1-1; V: TRBV20-1; CDR3: CSATSRVSTEAFF
J: TRBJ2-5; V: TRBV7-9; CDR3: CASSLPIHGTLAETQYF
J: TRBJ1-2; V: TRBV28; CDR3: CASSSAGSSYGYTF
J: TRBJ1-5; V: TRBV20-1; CDR3: CSARSRDGHQPQHF
J: TRBJ1-2; V: TRBV18; CDR3: CASSPRGGFRGANYGYTF
J: TRBJ1-4; V: TRBV12-3/TRBV12-4; CDR3: CASSLETEKLFF
J: TRBJ2-5; V: TRBV10-3; CDR3: CASRDRVETQYF
J: TRBJ2-6; V: TRBV5-1; CDR3: CASSLDGFSGANVLTF
J: TRBJ1-5; V: TRBV30; CDR3: CAWSQDRVQPQHF
J: TRBJ2-3; V: TRBV10-3; CDR3: CAIREGQGRTDTQYF
J: TRBJ2-4; V: TRBV30; CDR3: CAWSVLGVSRTKNIQYF
J: TRBJ2-7; V: TRBV4-3; CDR3: CASSQDLQGFQEQYF
J: TRBJ1-4; V: TRBV7-9; CDR3: CASSYGYRGSLFF
J: TRBJ2-5; V: TRBV11-2; CDR3: CASSRRTPSGGAFNNEETQYF
J: TRBJ2-3; V: TRBV20-1; CDR3: CSARDWQANTDTQYF
J: TRBJ1-2; V: TRBV19; CDR3: CASSIGGNYGYTF
J: TRBJ2-5; V: TRBV6-2/TRBV6-3; CDR3: CASSSRTGWKETQYF
J: TRBJ1-5; V: TRBV6-1; CDR3: CASSQTGASQPQHF
J: TRBJ1-2; V: TRBV7-9; CDR3: CASSFGVPGYTF
J: TRBJ2-7; V: TRBV12-3/TRBV12-4; CDR3: CASSRSLDYEQYF
J: TRBJ1-6; V: TRBV6-2/TRBV6-3; CDR3: CASRSYGRNSPLHF
J: TRBJ1-1; V: TRBV3-1; CDR3: CASSQGSGTEAFF
J: TRBJ1-4; V: TRBV12-3/TRBV12-4; CDR3: CASSPGTDEKLFF
J: TRBJ2-7; V: TRBV5-1; CDR3: CASSLESSGYEQYF
J: TRBJ2-2; V: TRBV5-1; CDR3: CASSLAGTSGGTGELFF
J: TRBJ2-2; V: TRBV10-3; CDR3: CAISAMMDTGELFF
J: TRBJ2-1; V: TRBV29-1; CDR3: CSVAGGAPGYNEQFF
J: TRBJ1-2; V: TRBV5-1; CDR3: CASSPETGRNYGYTF
J: TRBJ2-5; V: TRBV6-2/TRBV6-3; CDR3: CASSPPRQGSSETQYF
J: TRBJ2-3; V: TRBV9; CDR3: CASSPQGGGSTDTQYF
J: TRBJ2-1; V: TRBV24-1; CDR3: CATSDFQSSVTDEQFF
J: TRBJ2-1; V: TRBV7-2; CDR3: CASSLRGGQENEQFF
J: TRBJ1-1; V: TRBV6-1; CDR3: CARSNTGGVLNTEAFF
J: TRBJ2-1; V: TRBV20-1; CDR3: CSAILAGRVGSYNEQFF
J: TRBJ2-3; V: TRBV5-1; CDR3: CASSLLSAATSTDTQYF